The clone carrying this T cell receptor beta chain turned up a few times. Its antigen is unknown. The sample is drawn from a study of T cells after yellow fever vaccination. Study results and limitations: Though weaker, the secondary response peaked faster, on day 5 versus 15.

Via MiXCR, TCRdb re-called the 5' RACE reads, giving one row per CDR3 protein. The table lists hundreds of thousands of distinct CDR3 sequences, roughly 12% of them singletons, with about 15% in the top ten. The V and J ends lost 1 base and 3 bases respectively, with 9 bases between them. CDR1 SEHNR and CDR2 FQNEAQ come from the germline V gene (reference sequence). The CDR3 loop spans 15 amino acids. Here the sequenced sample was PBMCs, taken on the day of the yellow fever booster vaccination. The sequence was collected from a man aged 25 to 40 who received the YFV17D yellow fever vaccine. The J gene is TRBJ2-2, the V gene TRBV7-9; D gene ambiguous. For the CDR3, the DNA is TGTGCCAGCAGCTTAGTAGGGATCCACACCGGGGAGCTGTTTTTT. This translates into CASSLVGIHTGELFF. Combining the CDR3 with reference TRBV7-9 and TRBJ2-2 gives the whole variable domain DTGVSQNPRHKITKRGQNVTFRCDPISEHNRLYWYRQTLGQGPEFLTYFQNEAQLEKSRLLSDRFSAERPKGSFSTLEIQRTEQGDSAMYLCASSLVGIHTGELFFGEGSRLTVL.